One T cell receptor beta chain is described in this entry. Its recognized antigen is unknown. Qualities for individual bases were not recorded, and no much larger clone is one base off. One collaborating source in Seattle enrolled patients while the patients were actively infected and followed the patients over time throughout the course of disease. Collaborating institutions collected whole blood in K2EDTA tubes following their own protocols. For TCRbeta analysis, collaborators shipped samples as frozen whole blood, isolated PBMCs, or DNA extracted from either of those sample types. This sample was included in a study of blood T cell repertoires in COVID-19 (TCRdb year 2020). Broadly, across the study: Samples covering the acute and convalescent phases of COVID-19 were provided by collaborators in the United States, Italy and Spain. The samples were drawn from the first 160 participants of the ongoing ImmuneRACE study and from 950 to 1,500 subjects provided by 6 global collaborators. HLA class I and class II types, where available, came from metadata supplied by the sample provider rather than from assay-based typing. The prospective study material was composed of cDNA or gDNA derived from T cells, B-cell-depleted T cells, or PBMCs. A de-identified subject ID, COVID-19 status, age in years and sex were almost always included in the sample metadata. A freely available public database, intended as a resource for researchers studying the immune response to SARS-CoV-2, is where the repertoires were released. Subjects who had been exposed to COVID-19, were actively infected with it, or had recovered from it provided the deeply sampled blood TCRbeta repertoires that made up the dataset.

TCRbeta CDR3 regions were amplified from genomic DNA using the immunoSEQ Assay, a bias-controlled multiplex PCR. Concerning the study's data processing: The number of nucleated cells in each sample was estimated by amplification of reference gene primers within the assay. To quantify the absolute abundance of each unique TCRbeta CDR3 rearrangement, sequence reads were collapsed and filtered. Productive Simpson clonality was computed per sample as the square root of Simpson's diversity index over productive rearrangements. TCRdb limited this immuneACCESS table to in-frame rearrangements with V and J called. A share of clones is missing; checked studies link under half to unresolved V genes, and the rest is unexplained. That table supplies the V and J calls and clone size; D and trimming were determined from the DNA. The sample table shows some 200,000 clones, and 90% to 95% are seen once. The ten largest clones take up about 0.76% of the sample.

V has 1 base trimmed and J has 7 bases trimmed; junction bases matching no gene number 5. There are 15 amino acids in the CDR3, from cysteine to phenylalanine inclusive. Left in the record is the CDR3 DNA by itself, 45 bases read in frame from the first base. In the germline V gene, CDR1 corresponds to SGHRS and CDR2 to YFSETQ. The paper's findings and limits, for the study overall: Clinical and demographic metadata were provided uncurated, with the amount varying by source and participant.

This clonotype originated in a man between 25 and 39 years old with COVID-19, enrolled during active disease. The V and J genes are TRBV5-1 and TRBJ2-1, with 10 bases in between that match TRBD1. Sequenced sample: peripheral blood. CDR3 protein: CASSLTRTGGNEQFF. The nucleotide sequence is TGCGCCAGCAGCTTGACTAGGACAGGGGGGAATGAGCAGTTCTTC.